A single sample is the source of the 5 T cell receptor beta chains below, sequenced in a study of blood T cell repertoires in COVID-19. Assay: immunoSEQ multiplex PCR; the TCRdb copy retains only in-frame clones and omits some. Among about 220,000 clones, 75% to 85% were seen once, and the ten largest hold 2.4%. The sequenced sample was peripheral blood. The receptors stem from a woman between 65 and 79 years old with COVID-19, enrolled during active disease.

This sequence joins TRBV19 and TRBJ1-2; TRBD1 might be the D (5 bases). This CDR3 comprises 12 residues. Trimming removed 5 bases from V and 5 bases from J, with 9 bases in between. Germline CDR1 is LNHDA and CDR2 is SQIVND (reference sequence). The CDR3 here is CASSEQVYGYTF. For the CDR3, the DNA is TGTGCCAGTAGTGAACAGGTTTATGGCTACACCTTC.

This chain joins TRBV11-2 and TRBJ2-1, with 8 bases that match TRBD2. The V gene end was trimmed by 0 bases and the J gene end by 5 bases; junction bases not matched to a gene: 3. The CDR3 is 15 residues long. Per the germline V gene, CDR1 is SGHAT and CDR2 is FQNNGV. DNA of the CDR3: TGTGCCAGCAGCTTAGATGCGGGAGGAAACAATGAGCAGTTCTTC. Encoded protein: CASSLDAGGNNEQFF.

The chain couples TRBV4-1 to TRBJ2-7; 11 nucleotides agree with TRBD2. With V trimmed by 1 base and J by 2 bases, 7 bases remained unmatched. CDR3 length: 17 residues. Germline-derived CDR1 and CDR2 are MGHRA and YSYEKL. CDR3: CASSQGVLAGATYEQYF. In nucleotides, the CDR3 is TGCGCCAGCAGCCAAGGGGTACTAGCGGGAGCTACCTACGAGCAGTACTTC.

The chain combines TRBV5-5 with TRBJ2-3; maybe TRBD1 (7 bases). CDR3 size: 16 residues. The V end lost 1 base, the J end lost 3 bases, and 15 bases lay between the germline ends. Germline CDR1 SGHKS, CDR2 YYEKEE (reference sequence). CDR3 DNA sequence: TGTGCCAGCAGCTTGTGGGTGCAGGGGGGAACAGATACGCAGTATTTT. It codes for CASSLWVQGGTDTQYF.

The V gene is TRBV19, the J gene TRBJ2-5, with D possibly TRBD2 on 5 matching bases. Per the germline V gene, CDR1 is LNHDA and CDR2 is SQIVND (reference sequence). Trimming left V 4 bases short and J 1 base short, with 7 bases between. This CDR3 is built from 13 residues. CDR3: CASSNGIQETQYF. The DNA for the CDR3 is TGTGCCAGTAGTAACGGGATCCAAGAGACCCAGTACTTC.